Detailed here is one T cell receptor beta chain. Its antigen is currently unknown. The entry originates in a study of cytomegalovirus exposure and HLA in healthy donors. Study observations and caveats: Of the V segments, some could not be distinguished, including TRBV6-2 and TRBV6-3, and were excluded.

The PCR made use of 60 Vbeta and 13 Jbeta primers. Clones were sequenced by immunoSEQ multiplex PCR, and TCRdb holds only the in-frame ones, with some missing. The table includes 150,000 to 200,000 clones, roughly 80% detected once. Germline V gene data show CDR1 as MDHEN and CDR2 as SYDVKM. V shed 7 bases and J shed 1 base, with 8 bases lying between them. The CDR3 length is 13 residues. This chain links TRBV28 with TRBJ2-1; D may be TRBD2 (6 bases). This receptor was taken from a female donor in good health and CMV-seronegative. Specimen: PBMCs. Written as DNA, the CDR3 is TGTGCCAGCACAGCGGGTTCCTACAATGAGCAGTTCTTC. Amino acid sequence: CASTAGSYNEQFF.